The 9 T cell receptor beta chains presented below share a single source sample, sequenced in a study of molecular identifiers for immune sequencing clone quantification. TCRdb analysed the PCR reads with MiXCR anew, one entry per CDR3 protein. The sample has approximately 550,000 distinct CDR3 sequences; about 26% are singletons. The specimen sequenced was naive CD8+ T cells from blood, with Jurkat cell RNA spiked in. Subset of the sample: FACS-sorted CD8+CD4-CCR7+CD45RA+ naive T cells. These receptors all come from a human donor in good health. Some libraries in this study had Jurkat cell RNA spiked in.

The chain employs TRBV13 and TRBJ2-2, with D tentatively TRBD1 (5 bases). The CDR3 covers 16 residues. The germline V gene encodes CDR1 PRHDT and CDR2 FYEKMQ (reference sequence). With 3 bases removed from V and 5 bases from J, the gap between germline ends came to 16 bases. As DNA, the CDR3 is TGTGCCAGCAGCTTTTTGGACCAAGGACAAACCGGGGAGCTGTTTTTT. Protein sequence: CASSFLDQGQTGELFF.

This chain connects TRBV3-1 to TRBJ1-1; D gene uncertain. Germline loops: CDR1 LGHDT, CDR2 YNNKEL (reference sequence). The CDR3 runs 14 residues. Trimming left V 0 bases short and J 1 base short, with 6 bases between. DNA of the CDR3: TGTGCCAGCAGCCAAGAAGCAGAGAACACTGAAGCTTTCTTT. The encoded protein is CASSQEAENTEAFF. Combining the CDR3 with reference TRBV3-1 and TRBJ1-1 gives the whole variable domain DTAVSQTPKYLVTQMGNDKSIKCEQNLGHDTMYWYKQDSKKFLKIMFSYNNKELIINETVPNRFSPKSPDKAHLNLHINSLELGDSAVYFCASSQEAENTEAFFGQGTRLTVV.

In the case of this clonotype: Relative to the germline gene, one junction end is altered; a read error may explain this. The CDR3 loop is CARSQGLSGTAYGYTF. The CDR3 DNA reads TGCGCCCGCAGCCAAGGGCTCTCCGGGACAGCCTATGGCTACACCTTC. The rearrangement joins TRBV4-3 to TRBJ1-2, with 7 bases fitting TRBD1. CDR1 LGHNA and CDR2 YSLEER come from the germline V gene. There are 16 residues in the CDR3.

A remark on this clonotype: Sequence at one end of the junction differs from germline and may be a read error. The chain combines TRBV18 with TRBJ2-7; TRBD1 aligns across 11 bases. From germline, CDR1 is KGHSH and CDR2 LQKENI. The CDR3 loop spans 15 amino acids. CDR3 residues: CASSPGQGASYEKYF. Written as DNA, the CDR3 is TGTGCCAGCTCACCTGGACAGGGGGCTAGCTACGAGAAGTACTTC.

This chain uses TRBV13 with TRBJ2-5; 7 nucleotides align to TRBD1. With 4 bases clipped from V and 5 bases from J, the junction kept 4 bases outside the gene matches. The CDR3 length is 13 residues. Looked up from germline, CDR1 is PRHDT and CDR2 is FYEKMQ (reference sequence). The CDR3 here is CASSSRGPETQYF. In nucleotides, the CDR3 is TGTGCCAGCAGCTCGAGGGGGCCGGAGACCCAGTACTTC.

To note about this clonotype: A junction end diverges from the germline sequence, so it may reflect a read error. This sequence joins TRBV29-1 and TRBJ1-5; D might be TRBD1 (5 bases). This CDR3 has 13 residues. Germline CDR1 reads SQVTM; CDR2 reads ANQGSEA. CDR3 sequence reads: CGAAARAYQPRHF. CDR3 coding DNA: TGCGGCGCCGCCGCCAGGGCGTATCAGCCCCGGCATTTT.

The V gene is TRBV18, the J gene TRBJ2-1; D might be TRBD2 (5 bases). Deletions cut 0 bases from V and 10 bases from J, with 13 bases between. Germline CDR1 and CDR2: KGHSH and LQKENI. This CDR3 contains 14 residues. The CDR3 DNA follows: TGTGCCAGCTCACCACCGGGAGAGCATGTGGAGCAGTTCTTC. Amino acid sequence: CASSPPGEHVEQFF. Looking up the rest from reference TRBV18 and TRBJ2-1 gives the full variable domain: NAGVMQNPRHLVRRRGQEARLRCSPMKGHSHVYWYRQLPEEGLKFMVYLQKENIIDESGMPKERFSAEFPKEGPSILRIQQVVRGDSAAYFCASSPPGEHVEQFFGPGTRLTVL.

V usage is TRBV4-1 and J usage is TRBJ1-1; D is possibly TRBD1 (5 bases). The length of the CDR3 is 15 residues. The germline V and J ends were trimmed by 1 base and 5 bases, with 14 bases remaining between them. Germline V gene sequence: CDR1 MGHRA, CDR2 YSYEKL. CDR3 region: CASSQVGGTGTEAFF. CDR3 bases: TGCGCCAGCAGCCAAGTTGGGGGGACGGGGACTGAAGCTTTCTTT.

Comments on this clonotype: A read error may account for a junction end that differs from germline. This chain uses TRBV27 with TRBJ2-7; 9 bases agree with TRBD2. The CDR3 extends over 15 amino acids. CDR1 MNHEY and CDR2 SMNVEV come from the germline V gene (reference sequence). CDR3 loop: CAGSLLTSGTYEQYF. In DNA form, the CDR3 reads TGTGCCGGCAGTTTATTGACTAGCGGAACCTACGAGCAGTACTTC.